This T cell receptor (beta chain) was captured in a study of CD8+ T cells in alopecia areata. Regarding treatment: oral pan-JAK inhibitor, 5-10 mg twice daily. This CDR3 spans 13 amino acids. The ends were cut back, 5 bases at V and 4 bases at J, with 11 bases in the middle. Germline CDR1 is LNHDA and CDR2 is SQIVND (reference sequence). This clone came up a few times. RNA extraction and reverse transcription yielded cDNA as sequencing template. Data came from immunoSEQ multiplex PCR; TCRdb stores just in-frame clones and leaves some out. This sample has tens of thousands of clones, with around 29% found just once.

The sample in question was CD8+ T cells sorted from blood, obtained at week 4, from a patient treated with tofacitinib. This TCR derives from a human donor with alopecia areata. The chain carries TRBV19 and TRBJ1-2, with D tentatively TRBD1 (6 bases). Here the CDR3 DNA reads TGTGCCAGTAGTCCCCGGGGGCTCTATGGCTACACCTTC. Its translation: CASSPRGLYGYTF. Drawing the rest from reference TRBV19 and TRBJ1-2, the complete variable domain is DGGITQSPKYLFRKEGQNVTLSCEQNLNHDAMYWYRQDPGQGLRLIYYSQIVNDFQKGDIAEGYSVSREKKESFPLTVTSAQKNPTAFYLCASSPRGLYGYTFGSGTRLTVV.